Listed here are 32 T cell receptor beta chains from one sample, sequenced in a study of T cell responses to AZD1222 COVID-19 vaccine. Only in-frame clones appear in the TCRdb table, and some are missing; sequencing was by immunoSEQ multiplex PCR. The profile shows roughly 140,000 clones, 90% of them singletons. Sequencing used peripheral blood, obtained on day 0 of AZD1222 vaccination. These receptors all stem from an adult in good health.

The V and J genes are TRBV9 and TRBJ2-3; TRBD1 matches 8 bases. The J segment lost 3 bases and the V segment lost 0 bases, leaving 0 bases of the junction unmatched. The CDR3 covers 14 residues. Per germline, CDR1 SGDLS and CDR2 YYNGEE. The DNA of the CDR3 is TGTGCCAGCAGCGTAGACAGGGGGACAGATACGCAGTATTTT. It codes for CASSVDRGTDTQYF.

The chain joins TRBV3-1 (or the pseudogene TRBV3-2) to TRBJ2-7, with 12 bases fitting TRBD2. The trim removed 1 base at V and 7 bases at J, leaving 8 bases unmatched. Germline V lookup: CDR1 LGHDT, CDR2 YNNKEL (reference sequence). This CDR3 region has 16 residues. The DNA of the CDR3 is TGTGCCAGCAGCCAAGGACTAGCGGGGGCTGGGGGGGAGCAGTACTTC. It translates to CASSQGLAGAGGEQYF.

V gene TRBV2 combines with J gene TRBJ2-3, with a weak D call TRBD2 (7 bases). CDR1 is SNHLY, CDR2 FYNNEI, per germline. Trimming removed 3 bases from V and 5 bases from J, with 9 bases in between. The CDR3 runs 13 residues. Here the CDR3 DNA reads TGTGCCAGCAGTGACGGGGGGCAAGATACGCAGTATTTT. Protein sequence: CASSDGGQDTQYF.

The chain combines TRBV6-5 with TRBJ1-1; 9 nucleotides match TRBD1. The CDR3 is 15 residues long. The ends lost 5 bases at V and 1 base at J; junction bases unmatched: 5. The germline V gene encodes CDR1 MNHEY and CDR2 SVGAGI. The CDR3 loop is CASSPETGGNTEAFF. The CDR3 DNA reads TGTGCCAGCAGTCCCGAGACAGGGGGGAACACTGAAGCTTTCTTT.

The V and J genes are TRBV6-5 and TRBJ1-3, with 7 bases matching TRBD1. From germline, CDR1 is MNHEY and CDR2 SVGAGI. V dropped 5 bases and J dropped 4; count of bases not matched to a gene: 8. CDR3 length equals 15 residues. CDR3 residues: CASSITGVIGNTIYF. The DNA of the CDR3 is TGTGCCAGCAGTATCACAGGGGTAATCGGAAACACCATATATTTT.

This clone is classed as medium-sized. V usage is TRBV28 and J usage is TRBJ2-1, with TRBD2 matching 10 bases. Germline V lookup: CDR1 MDHEN, CDR2 SYDVKM. The V and J ends lost 6 bases and 6 bases, in that order; junction bases with no gene match: 8. The CDR3 is 15 amino acids. The CDR3 nucleotides read TGTGCCAGCAGCCCCGGGACTAGCGAGGCCAATGAGCAGTTCTTC. Translating gives CASSPGTSEANEQFF.

The genes are TRBV7-9 and TRBJ1-2; D gene ambiguous. V dropped 4 bases and J dropped 7 bases, with 16 bases sitting between them. Germline V gene sequence: CDR1 SEHNR, CDR2 FQNEAQ (reference sequence). The CDR3 runs to 14 residues. The DNA for the CDR3 is TGTGCCAGCAGCTCCACGGAACCGGGAGGTGGCTACACCTTC. This translates into CASSSTEPGGGYTF.

This chain links TRBV3-1 (or the pseudogene TRBV3-2) with TRBJ2-1; D perhaps matches TRBD2 (6 bases). V dropped 4 bases and J dropped 10 bases, with 26 bases sitting between them. Germline CDR1 LGHDT, CDR2 YNNKEL (reference sequence). This CDR3 is 17 amino acids long. The chain's CDR3 is CASSPRETGELRLEQFF. The CDR3 DNA follows: TGTGCCAGCAGCCCCCGCGAGACGGGGGAGCTCCGATTGGAGCAGTTCTTC.

V is TRBV11-1 and J is TRBJ2-3; the match to TRBD2 covers 10 bases. The germline gives CDR1 SGHAT, CDR2 FQDESV (reference sequence). The CDR3 runs 16 residues. V dropped 1 base and J dropped 5; count of bases not matched to a gene: 6. CDR3 region: CASSLESGGAGDTQYF. CDR3 sequence (DNA): TGTGCCAGCAGCTTAGAAAGCGGGGGGGCTGGAGATACGCAGTATTTT.

The V and J genes are TRBV30 and TRBJ2-7, with TRBD2 matching 7 bases. The germline CDR1 and CDR2 sequences are GTSNPN and SVGIG (reference sequence). Losses at the gene ends were 1 base for V and 3 bases for J; bases not matched to a gene: 3. The CDR3 extends over 13 amino acids. CDR3 sequence (DNA): TGTGCCTGGAGTGCAACGGGAGGCTACGAGCAGTACTTC. Translated, it gives CAWSATGGYEQYF. The full variable domain, completed using reference TRBV30 and TRBJ2-7, is SQTIHQWPATLVQPVGSPLSLECTVEGTSNPNLYWYRQAAGRGLQLLFYSVGIGQISSEVPQNLSASRPQDRQFILSSKKLLLSDSGFYLCAWSATGGYEQYFGPGTRLTVT.

This chain links TRBV12-5 with TRBJ2-7; D ambiguous. The CDR3 runs 11 residues. The germline V and J ends were trimmed by 4 bases and 5 bases, with 6 bases remaining between them. Germline CDR1 LGHNT, CDR2 FRNRAP. The CDR3 DNA reads TGTGCTAGTGGTTCATTGAACGAGCAGTACTTC. This gives the protein CASGSLNEQYF.

The chain is built from TRBV6-6 and TRBJ1-3; perhaps TRBD1 as D (6 bases). This CDR3 region has 14 residues. CDR1 is MNHNY, CDR2 SVGAGI, per germline (reference sequence). The V end lost 8 bases, the J end lost 1 base, and 12 bases lay between the germline ends. The CDR3: CASGPDRSGNTIYF. DNA of the CDR3: TGTGCCAGCGGCCCGGACAGATCTGGAAACACCATATATTTT.

This chain connects TRBV18 to TRBJ2-7; D is possibly TRBD2 (5 bases). V was clipped by 1 base and J by 4 bases, with 11 bases between them. This CDR3 has 14 residues. CDR1 and CDR2 from the germline V gene are KGHSH and LQKENI. The CDR3 DNA is TGTGCCAGCTCACCACAGGGAGTGGGTTACGAGCAGTACTTC. Translation: CASSPQGVGYEQYF.

The V call is TRBV11-2, the J call TRBJ2-7; 8 bases line up with TRBD1. The germline gives CDR1 SGHAT, CDR2 FQNNGV. The CDR3 has 13 residues. With 7 bases clipped from V and 3 bases from J, the junction kept 5 bases outside the gene matches. The CDR3 region is CASNSGGGYEQYF. The CDR3 DNA is TGTGCCAGCAACTCAGGGGGCGGCTACGAGCAGTACTTC.

The chain employs TRBV27 and TRBJ2-3; no clear D. V was trimmed by 0 bases and J by 2 bases, leaving 9 bases between them. This CDR3 is built from 15 residues. The V gene's germline CDR1 is MNHEY and CDR2 SMNVEV (reference sequence). In DNA form, the CDR3 reads TGTGCCAGCAGTTTATCGTCAACTTACACAGATACGCAGTATTTT. This sequence encodes CASSLSSTYTDTQYF.

In its sample, this clone was seen a few times. The gene calls are TRBV5-1 and TRBJ2-5, with 9 nucleotides matching TRBD2. The CDR3 length is 18 residues. The trim removed 0 bases at V and 3 bases at J, leaving 12 bases unmatched. Germline V gene sequence: CDR1 SGHRS, CDR2 YFSETQ. This CDR3 is CASSLGLAGLPDKETQYF. The CDR3 DNA reads as TGCGCCAGCAGCTTGGGTCTAGCGGGACTGCCTGACAAAGAGACCCAGTACTTC.

This clone appeared a few times. CDR3 nucleotide sequence: TGTGCCAGCAGGCCTCGGGGGGGCTCTGGAAACACCATATATTTT. This gives the protein CASRPRGGSGNTIYF. The chain carries TRBV6-5 and TRBJ1-3; D is possibly TRBD1 (5 bases). Trimming cost V 6 bases and J 0 bases, with 12 bases left between them. The CDR3 length is 15 residues. Germline CDR1 is MNHEY and CDR2 is SVGAGI.

V is TRBV24-1 and J is TRBJ1-4; a weak D match, TRBD1 (5 bases). The germline V gene has CDR1 KGHDR and CDR2 SFDVKD. Trimming took off 12 bases at V and 6 bases at J, with 28 bases between the two ends. The CDR3 sequence is 17 residues long. The CDR3, as DNA: TGTGCCCGCAATTGGGGGGGGACCGGGACGTTAGATGAAAAACTGTTTTTT. It yields the protein CARNWGGTGTLDEKLFF.

CDR3 nucleotides: TGTGCCAGCACCCCGGTCGGGGGTGGTGAGCAGTACTTC. Amino acids: CASTPVGGGEQYF. The chain is built from TRBV7-6 and TRBJ2-7; D possibly corresponds to TRBD2 (6 bases). CDR3 length: 13 residues. Germline assignment: CDR1 SGHVS and CDR2 FNYEAQ. With 7 bases removed from V and 7 bases from J, the gap between germline ends came to 17 bases. Based on the CDR3 plus reference TRBV7-6 and TRBJ2-7, the full variable domain is GAGVSQSPRYKVTKRGQDVALRCDPISGHVSLYWYRQALGQGPEFLTYFNYEAQQDKSGLPNDRFSAERPEGSISTLTIQRTEQRDSAMYRCASTPVGGGEQYFGPGTRLTVT.

This chain uses TRBV5-1 with TRBJ2-1; 12 positions match TRBD2. The V and J ends lost 0 bases and 8 bases, in that order; junction bases with no gene match: 6. Germline CDR1 is SGHRS and CDR2 is YFSETQ. The CDR3 length is 16 residues. The DNA of the CDR3 is TGCGCCAGCAGCTTGGATTGGACTAGCGGGACTTATGAGCAGTTCTTC. It specifies CASSLDWTSGTYEQFF.

The genes are TRBV11-3 and TRBJ2-7; D might be TRBD2 (5 bases). The length of the CDR3 is 14 residues. Germline assignment: CDR1 SGHNT and CDR2 YENEEA. V was shortened by 1 base and J by 2 bases, with 9 bases between the two germline ends. For the CDR3, the DNA is TGTGCCAGCAGCTTAGCCCGGGGAACCTACGAGCAGTACTTC. This encodes CASSLARGTYEQYF. Full variable domain (missing parts from reference TRBV11-3 and TRBJ2-7): EAGVVQSPRYKIIEKKQPVAFWCNPISGHNTLYWYLQNLGQGPELLIRYENEEAVDDSQLPKDRFSAERLKGVDSTLKIQPAELGDSAVYLCASSLARGTYEQYFGPGTRLTVT.

This clone was observed a single time. This sequence joins TRBV29-1 and TRBJ2-3; tentative D call: TRBD1 (6 bases). CDR1 and CDR2 (germline): SQVTM, ANQGSEA. This CDR3 comprises 14 residues. With 5 bases removed from V and 0 bases from J, the gap between germline ends came to 12 bases. The CDR3 DNA reads as TGCAGCGTTAAACAGGGTGCGAGCACAGATACGCAGTATTTT. This codes for CSVKQGASTDTQYF.

This clone has a single count. The chain combines TRBV19 with TRBJ1-2; 7 bases are shared with TRBD1. This CDR3 region has 15 residues. The V gene end was trimmed by 6 bases and the J gene end by 3 bases; junction bases not matched to a gene: 10. The V gene's germline CDR1 is LNHDA and CDR2 SQIVND (reference sequence). The CDR3 coding sequence is TGTGCCAGTAGGGACAGGCGGGGTGGAGACTATGGCTACACCTTC. As protein: CASRDRRGGDYGYTF.

The chain couples TRBV3-1 (or the pseudogene TRBV3-2) to TRBJ2-7; TRBD2 matches at 10 bases. Per the germline V gene, CDR1 is LGHDT and CDR2 is YNNKEL (reference sequence). This CDR3 is built from 18 residues. Germline trimming cut 3 bases from V and 3 bases from J; bases unmatched to any gene: 14. The CDR3 DNA reads as TGTGCCAGCAGCCAGATTCTATTACCCGGGACTAGCGACTACGAGCAGTACTTC. Residues: CASSQILLPGTSDYEQYF.

The rearrangement joins TRBV11-3 to TRBJ2-2, with unresolved D. With 2 bases removed from V and 0 bases from J, the gap between germline ends came to 10 bases. This CDR3 contains 16 residues. Germline values: CDR1 SGHNT, CDR2 YENEEA. This CDR3 reads CASSLISLTNTGELFF. The DNA of the CDR3 is TGTGCCAGCAGCTTAATTAGTCTAACGAACACCGGGGAGCTGTTTTTT.

The J gene is TRBJ1-2, the V gene TRBV7-3, with TRBD1 identical over 9 bases. The V and J ends lost 3 bases and 1 base, in that order; junction bases with no gene match: 0. This CDR3 region has 14 residues. Germline lookup yields CDR1 SGHTA and CDR2 FQGTGA. The CDR3 bases are TGTGCCAGCAGCTTGGGACAGGGTAACTATGGCTACACCTTC. It is translated as CASSLGQGNYGYTF.

This clone was recorded many times. Other nucleotide sequences in the sample specify the same CDR3. The chain uses TRBV29-1 and TRBJ2-7; no reliable D call. Germline V gene data show CDR1 as SQVTM and CDR2 as ANQGSEA. The V and J ends lost 1 base and 3 bases respectively, with 7 bases between them. The CDR3 has 12 amino acids. CDR3 sequence reads: CSVEVTDYEQYF. CDR3 nucleotides: TGCAGCGTTGAAGTGACTGACTACGAGCAGTACTTC.

The chain combines TRBV9 with TRBJ1-2, with unresolved D. CDR1 is SGDLS and CDR2 is YYNGEE in the germline V gene. There are 13 residues in the CDR3. The ends were cut back, 7 bases at V and 4 bases at J, with 14 bases in the middle. The CDR3 here is CASEQRTGYGYTF. The DNA of the CDR3 is TGTGCCAGCGAGCAAAGGACTGGCTATGGCTACACCTTC.

CDR3 nucleotide sequence: TGTGCCAGTAGTAACACAGGGGGCTTTAATTCACCCCTCCACTTT. Its translation: CASSNTGGFNSPLHF. The chain employs TRBV19 and TRBJ1-6; 9 bases are a match to TRBD1. Germline V gene sequence: CDR1 LNHDA, CDR2 SQIVND (reference sequence). This CDR3 is 15 amino acids long. V was clipped by 4 bases and J by 6 bases; unmatched bases: 4.

This sequence joins TRBV5-1 and TRBJ2-1, with 10 bases that match TRBD2. Germline V gene data show CDR1 as SGHRS and CDR2 as YFSETQ. The CDR3 loop spans 14 amino acids. V was pared by 4 bases and J by 5 bases, with 3 bases of the junction left unmatched. For the CDR3, the DNA is TGCGCCAGCAGCACTAGCGGGAAGGACAATGAGCAGTTCTTC. Its protein product is CASSTSGKDNEQFF.

The chain links TRBV12-3 or TRBV12-4 to TRBJ2-2, with no clear D. The germline V and J ends were trimmed by 4 bases and 0 bases, with 0 bases remaining between them. The CDR3 contains 12 residues. The CDR3 spells CASSSNTGELFF. The CDR3 DNA is TGTGCCAGCAGTTCGAACACCGGGGAGCTGTTTTTT.

The V gene is TRBV30, the J gene TRBJ2-7; D is unresolved. Per the germline V gene, CDR1 is GTSNPN and CDR2 is SVGIG (reference sequence). V shed 5 bases and J shed 6 bases, with 20 bases lying between them. This CDR3 region has 14 residues. The CDR3 nucleotides are TGTGCCTGGGGGCACGGTCTCAGGCAAACCGAGCAGTACTTC. Translated, it gives CAWGHGLRQTEQYF.